This TCR beta chain was identified during a study of T cells in Graves' hyperthyroidism and ophthalmopathy. With 4 bases clipped from V and 7 bases from J, the junction kept 11 bases outside the gene matches. Germline V lookup: CDR1 MGHRA, CDR2 YSYEKL. The CDR3 consists of 16 residues. It was RNA transcripts that yielded the amplified TCR beta CDR3 regions. First-round RT-PCR with HTBI primers amplified the TCR CDR3 region. Each CDR3 protein is one row after TCRdb ran MiXCR on the multiplex PCR reads. In the table there are some 770,000 distinct CDR3 sequences, 15% to 20% of which are singletons. Absence of ophthalmopathy progression within 18 months defined stable Graves' hyperthyroidism.

Source material: blood. The J gene is TRBJ1-5, the V gene TRBV4-1; 9 bases agree with TRBD1. The TCR sequence derives from a man aged 18 to 30 with Graves' hyperthyroidism. CDR3 nucleotide sequence: TGCGCCAGCAGCCTTAGGGACAGGGCCCCCCGACAGCCCCAGCATTTT. It codes for CASSLRDRAPRQPQHF.